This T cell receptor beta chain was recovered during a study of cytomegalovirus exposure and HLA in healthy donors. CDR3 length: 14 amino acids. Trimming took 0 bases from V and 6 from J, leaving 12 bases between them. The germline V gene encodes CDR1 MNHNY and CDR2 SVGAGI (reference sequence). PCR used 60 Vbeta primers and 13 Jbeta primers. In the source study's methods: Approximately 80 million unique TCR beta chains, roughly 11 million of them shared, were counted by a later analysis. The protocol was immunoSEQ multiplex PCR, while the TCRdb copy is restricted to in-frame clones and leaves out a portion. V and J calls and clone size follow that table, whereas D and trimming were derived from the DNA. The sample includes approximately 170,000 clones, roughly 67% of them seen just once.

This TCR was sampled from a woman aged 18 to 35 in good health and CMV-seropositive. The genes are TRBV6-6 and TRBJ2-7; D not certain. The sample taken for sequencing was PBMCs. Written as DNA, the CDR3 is TGTGCCAGCAGTTACTCGAGGAGCTTGGGCGAGCAGTACTTC. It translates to CASSYSRSLGEQYF.